This TCR beta chain is from a study of T cell changes during pregnancy in multiple sclerosis. Measured with immunoSEQ multiplex PCR; TCRdb has only the in-frame clones, and not every one. The sample lists 53,000 or so clones; 94% were seen once. The CDR3 runs 17 residues. With 2 bases clipped from V and 0 bases from J, the junction kept 3 bases outside the gene matches. From germline, CDR1 is GTSNPN and CDR2 SVGIG (reference sequence). This clonotype originated in a female donor with multiple sclerosis, enrolled in a pregnancy study. Sequencing was performed on CD4+ T cells from peripheral blood mononuclear cells, taken in the second trimester of pregnancy. This chain uses TRBV30 with TRBJ2-6; 11 positions match TRBD1. The CDR3 protein is CAWSRDRGNSGANVLTF. CDR3 nucleotides: TGTGCCTGGAGTCGGGACAGGGGGAACTCTGGGGCCAACGTCCTGACTTTC.